This entry concerns a single T cell receptor (beta chain). These data come from a study of CD8 T cells in Susac syndrome. Random hexamers primed reverse transcription of about 0.5 to 1 ug RNA. TCRdb itself ran the immunoSEQ multiplex PCR reads through MiXCR, one entry per CDR3 protein. Of approximately 190,000 distinct CDR3 sequences in the sample, more than 85% were seen once. This sequence was found in a human donor with Susac syndrome. The sequenced sample consisted of CD8+ T cells from PBMCs.

DNA for the CDR3: TGTGCCAGCACCCCCTCGAACACCGGGGAGCTGTTTTTT. This gives the protein CASTPSNTGELFF. The chain has TRBV7-3 and TRBJ2-2; D is unresolved. Trimming took off 7 bases at V and 0 bases at J, with 6 bases between the two ends. From germline, CDR1 is SGHTA and CDR2 FQGTGA. The CDR3 is 13 residues long.